The T cell receptor (beta chain) described here comes from a study of radiotherapy plus CTLA-4 blockade in lung cancer (dated by TCRdb to the late 2010s). In the study overall: Objective responses occurred in roughly a sixth of enrolled patients, and over 30% achieved disease control.

The investigation overall reported the following: After treatment with radiotherapy and ipilimumab, TCR clones that originated in tumors expanded in peripheral blood. The strongest predictors of response were reported to be early dynamic shifts in blood T cell clones along with a rise in serum interferon-beta following radiation.

The library came from the immunoSEQ multiplex PCR assay. TCRdb's version of the immuneACCESS table is confined to in-frame rearrangements and falls short of the full clone set. An unresolved V gene accounts for under half of the shortfall where checked; the remainder is of unknown origin. Here the sample has some 45,000 clones; approximately 76% occur a single time. The ten largest clones represent 8.3% of the sample. The CDR3 covers 16 residues, taking in both the cysteine and the phenylalanine. The CDR3 DNA has 48 bases and is translated from base 1. Trimmed from V: 4 bases; trimmed from J: 0 bases; junction bases lacking a gene match: 8. For CDR1 and CDR2, the germline V gene (reference sequence) lists SEHNR and FQNEAQ. The study tested focal radiation therapy combined with CTLA-4 blockade (ipilimumab) in patients with chemo-refractory metastatic non-small-cell lung cancer. Concerning this clone itself: This clone's antigen is unknown. No qualities accompany the bases; no much larger clone lies one base away.

The chain links TRBV7-9 with TRBJ1-1; 7 bases in between match TRBD1. The origin of this receptor is a human donor with non-small cell lung cancer who had stable disease on radiotherapy plus ipilimumab. Sequencing used peripheral blood, obtained from a patient treated with radiotherapy plus ipilimumab. Here the CDR3 is given as CASSSGGGLLNTEAFF. The sequenced DNA: TGTGCCAGCAGCTCAGGGGGGGGACTCCTGAACACTGAAGCTTTCTTT.